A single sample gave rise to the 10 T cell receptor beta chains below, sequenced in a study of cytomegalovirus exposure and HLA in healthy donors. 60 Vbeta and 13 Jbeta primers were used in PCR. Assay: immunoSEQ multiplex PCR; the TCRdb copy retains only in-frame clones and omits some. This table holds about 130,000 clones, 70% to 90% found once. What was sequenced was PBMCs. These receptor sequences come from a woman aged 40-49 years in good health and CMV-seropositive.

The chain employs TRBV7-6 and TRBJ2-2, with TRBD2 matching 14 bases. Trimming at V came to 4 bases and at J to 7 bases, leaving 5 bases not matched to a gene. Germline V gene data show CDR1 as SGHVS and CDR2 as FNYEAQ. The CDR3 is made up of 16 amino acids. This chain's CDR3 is CASSWGLAGADGELFF. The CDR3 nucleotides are TGTGCCAGCAGCTGGGGACTAGCGGGAGCCGACGGGGAGCTGTTTTTT. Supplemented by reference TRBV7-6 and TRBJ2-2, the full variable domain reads GAGVSQSPRYKVTKRGQDVALRCDPISGHVSLYWYRQALGQGPEFLTYFNYEAQQDKSGLPNDRFSAERPEGSISTLTIQRTEQRDSAMYRCASSWGLAGADGELFFGEGSRLTVL.

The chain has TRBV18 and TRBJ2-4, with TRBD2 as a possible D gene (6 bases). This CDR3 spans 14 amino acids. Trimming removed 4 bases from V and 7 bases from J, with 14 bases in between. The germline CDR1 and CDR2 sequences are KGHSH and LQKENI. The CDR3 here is CASSLGLLGNIQYF. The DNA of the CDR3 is TGTGCCAGCTCACTGGGACTTCTCGGGAACATTCAGTACTTC.

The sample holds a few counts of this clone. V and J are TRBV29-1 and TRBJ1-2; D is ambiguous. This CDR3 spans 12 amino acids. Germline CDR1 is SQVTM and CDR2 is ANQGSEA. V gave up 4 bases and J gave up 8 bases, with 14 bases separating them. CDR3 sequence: CSVGMGDWGYTF. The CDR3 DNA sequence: TGCAGCGTTGGAATGGGAGATTGGGGCTACACCTTC.

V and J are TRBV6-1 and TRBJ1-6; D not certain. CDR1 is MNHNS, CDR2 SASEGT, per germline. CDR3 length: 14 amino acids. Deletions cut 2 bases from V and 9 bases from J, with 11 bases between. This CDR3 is CASSESLEGSPLHF. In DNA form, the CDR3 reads TGTGCCAGCAGTGAATCTCTAGAGGGTTCACCCCTCCACTTT.

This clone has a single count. CDR3 coding DNA: TGTGCCAGCTCACCAGGGCAGGCCTTCTATGGCTACACCTTC. It specifies CASSPGQAFYGYTF. The chain uses TRBV18 and TRBJ1-2; D remains unclear. The CDR3 runs 14 residues. Germline lookup yields CDR1 KGHSH and CDR2 LQKENI. V dropped 2 bases and J dropped 4 bases, with 11 bases sitting between them.

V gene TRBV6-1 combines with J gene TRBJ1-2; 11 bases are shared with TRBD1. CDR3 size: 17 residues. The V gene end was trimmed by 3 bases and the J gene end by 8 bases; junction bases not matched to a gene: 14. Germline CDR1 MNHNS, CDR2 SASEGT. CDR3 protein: CASSEELEWDRGKGYTF. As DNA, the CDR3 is TGTGCCAGCAGTGAGGAACTCGAGTGGGACAGGGGGAAGGGCTACACCTTC.

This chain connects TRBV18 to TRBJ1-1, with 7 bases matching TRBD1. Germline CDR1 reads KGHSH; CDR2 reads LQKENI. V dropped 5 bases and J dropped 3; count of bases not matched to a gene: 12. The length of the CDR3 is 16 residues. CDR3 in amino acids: CASSGQGVIQDTEAFF. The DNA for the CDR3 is TGTGCCAGCTCAGGTCAGGGGGTGATTCAGGACACTGAAGCTTTCTTT.

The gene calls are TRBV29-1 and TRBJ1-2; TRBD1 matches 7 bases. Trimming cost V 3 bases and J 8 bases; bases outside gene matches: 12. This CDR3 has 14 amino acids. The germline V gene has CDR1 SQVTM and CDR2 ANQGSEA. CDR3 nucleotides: TGCAGCGTTGAGCCCCCAGGGGGGTTCTGCGGCTACACCTTC. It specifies CSVEPPGGFCGYTF.

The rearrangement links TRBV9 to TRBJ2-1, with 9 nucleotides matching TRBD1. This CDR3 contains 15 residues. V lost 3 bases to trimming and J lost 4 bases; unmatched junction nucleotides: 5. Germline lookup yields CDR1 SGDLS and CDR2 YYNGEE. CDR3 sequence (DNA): TGTGCCAGCAGCGCTGGACAGGGGTCATACAATGAGCAGTTCTTC. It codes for CASSAGQGSYNEQFF.

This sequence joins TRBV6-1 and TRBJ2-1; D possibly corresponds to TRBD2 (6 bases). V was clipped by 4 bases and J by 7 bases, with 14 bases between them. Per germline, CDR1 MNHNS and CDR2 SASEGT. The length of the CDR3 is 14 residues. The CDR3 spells CASSGRDFENEQFF. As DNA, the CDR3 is TGTGCCAGCAGTGGCCGGGACTTCGAAAATGAGCAGTTCTTC.